This T cell receptor beta chain was captured in a study of blood T cells in healthy people across ages. Germline-derived CDR1 and CDR2 are SGHRS and YFSETQ. Unmatched junction bases numbered 8, after V lost 0 bases and J lost 1 base. The CDR3 is made up of 18 amino acids. Primers used in a second PCR of roughly 7 to 12 cycles were a sample-barcoded 5' primer and a J-beta primer mix. Each TCR beta cDNA got a 12-nucleotide random molecular identifier. MiXCR, run by TCRdb on the 5' RACE reads, gives a single entry per CDR3 protein. The data hold roughly 1.6 million distinct CDR3 sequences, with around 35% observed a single time.

The receptor was isolated from a woman in her 30s in good health. The sample comprised blood. V is TRBV5-1 and J is TRBJ2-1, with 9 bases identical to TRBD2. The CDR3 coding sequence is TGCGCCAGCAGCTTGGGGGTCCTTAGCGGGAGTTCCTACAATGAGCAGTTCTTC. Its translation is CASSLGVLSGSSYNEQFF.